Listed here is a single TCR beta chain. Its antigen is not identified. The V and J ends lost 6 bases and 5 bases, in that order; junction bases with no gene match: 2. Germline V gene sequence: CDR1 LGHNT, CDR2 FRNRAP. The CDR3 is 12 amino acids. The PCR was carried out with 60 Vbeta primers and 13 Jbeta primers. Clones were read by immunoSEQ multiplex PCR, and TCRdb kept only the in-frame ones, dropping some. Among approximately 76,000 clones listed, about 69% were seen once. The data derive from a study of cytomegalovirus exposure and HLA in healthy donors. In the study overall: A previous analysis identified 117 million unique TCR beta sequences derived from approximately 190 million T cells. General observations from the study: Donor immune exposure was known only as CMV serostatus.

This chain links TRBV12-5 with TRBJ2-5, with 8 positions matching TRBD1. Sequencing was done on a sample of PBMCs. This sequence originates from a woman between 35 and 50 years old in good health and CMV-seropositive. CDR3 region: CASGWDRETQYF. The DNA of the CDR3 is TGTGCTAGTGGGTGGGACAGGGAGACCCAGTACTTC.